Sequencing of this T cell receptor beta chain was carried out in a study of shared clonotypes between healthy human individuals. Only CD45RO-negative cells positively selected for CCR7 counted as naive CD8 cells, so terminally differentiated effector memory CD45RA+ cells were excluded. V was cut by 1 base and J by 2 bases, with 13 bases left in between. The CDR3 contains 16 residues. Germline CDR1 reads SGHTA; CDR2 reads FQGNSA. Some clones are missing from TCRdb's copy, which holds only in-frame ones; the method was immunoSEQ multiplex PCR. The sample has 1.5 million to 2.5 million clones, roughly 95% seen once. Study-wide results and caveats: Naive subsets typically showed greater estimated richness than memory subsets. Sampling included only blood; tissue repertoires likely differ.

As concerns this clone: Its antigen is as yet unknown.

Sequenced: naive CD8+ T cells sorted from blood. This chain links TRBV7-2 with TRBJ2-3, with unresolved D. The origin of this receptor is a man younger than 35 in good health. CDR3 amino acids: CASSLGSLSYTDTQYF. CDR3 DNA: TGTGCCAGCAGCTTAGGAAGCCTCTCATACACAGATACGCAGTATTTT.